The rows below give T cell receptor beta chains drawn from one sample of a study of molecular identifiers for immune sequencing clone quantification. One entry per CDR3 protein results from TCRdb running MiXCR on the PCR reads. The table includes 40,000 to 50,000 distinct CDR3 sequences, roughly 21% detected once. The specimen was naive CD8+ T cells from blood, with Jurkat cell RNA spiked in. Every receptor here comes from a human donor in good health. Some libraries in this study had Jurkat cell RNA spiked in. Both conserved end residues are part of each CDR3. The D gene is left open where the match is weak. Only part of the rows carry a size: once, few, many, or a class if the clone is expanded.

J | size | D | V | CDR3 | DNA
TRBJ1-1 | many | NA | TRBV2 | CASSKTQEDTEAFF | TGTGCCAGCAGTAAGACACAGGAGGATACTGAAGCTTTCTTT
TRBJ2-7 | NA | NA | TRBV4-1 | CASSQEPAGFYEQYF | TGCGCCAGCAGCCAAGAACCGGCAGGGTTCTACGAGCAGTACTTC
TRBJ1-1 | few | NA | TRBV27 | CASSLGGTDTEAFF | TGTGCCAGCAGTTTAGGGGGTACTGACACTGAAGCTTTCTTT
TRBJ2-7 | many | TRBD2 | TRBV20-1 | CSASETSGTSYEQYF | TGCAGTGCTAGTGAGACTAGCGGGACGTCCTACGAGCAGTACTTC
TRBJ2-7 | many | NA | TRBV6-1 | CASSVGSGYEQYF | TGTGCCAGCAGCGTGGGGTCGGGTTACGAGCAGTACTTC
TRBJ2-7 | many | TRBD1 | TRBV6-5 | CASSYGTGVEQYF | TGTGCCAGCAGTTATGGGACAGGGGTTGAGCAGTACTTC
TRBJ2-1 | many | TRBD2 | TRBV19 | CASSQGLAGMNEQFF | TGTGCCAGTAGTCAGGGACTAGCGGGGATGAATGAGCAGTTCTTC
TRBJ2-7 | medium-sized | NA | TRBV28 | CASSLLYEQYF | TGTGCCAGCAGTTTGCTCTACGAGCAGTACTTC
TRBJ1-1 | many | TRBD1 | TRBV7-9 | CASSLGAQGAGTEAFF | TGTGCCAGCAGCTTAGGAGCCCAGGGGGCCGGCACTGAAGCTTTCTTT
TRBJ2-7 | many | NA | TRBV30 | CAWSVLSYEQYF | TGTGCCTGGAGTGTGTTGAGCTACGAGCAGTACTTC
TRBJ2-5 | many | NA | TRBV19 | CASSGLGEQETQYF | TGTGCCAGTTCCGGATTGGGGGAACAAGAGACCCAGTACTTC
TRBJ2-1 | many | TRBD2 | TRBV27 | CASTRTSGNNEQFF | TGTGCCAGCACTCGGACTAGCGGAAACAATGAGCAGTTCTTC
TRBJ1-6 | few | NA | TRBV12-3/TRBV12-4 | CASSFGGGPYNSPLYF | TGTGCCAGCAGTTTTGGGGGGGGCCCCTATAATTCGCCCCTCTACTTT
TRBJ2-3 | NA | NA | TRBV15 | CATSREGSTDTQYF | TGTGCCACCAGCAGAGAAGGGAGCACAGATACGCAGTATTTT
TRBJ2-7 | many | NA | TRBV13 | CASSLGVQGTEQYF | TGTGCCAGCAGCTTAGGGGTTCAGGGAACCGAGCAGTACTTC
TRBJ2-3 | many | NA | TRBV6-2/TRBV6-3 | CASSYPGADTQYF | TGTGCCAGCAGTTACCCGGGGGCAGATACGCAGTATTTT
TRBJ1-4 | many | NA | TRBV28 | CASSLLSGLNEKLFF | TGTGCCAGCAGTTTACTCTCGGGACTTAATGAAAAACTGTTTTTT
TRBJ2-5 | many | NA | TRBV4-3 | CASSQDGGRRETQYF | TGCGCCAGCAGCCAAGATGGGGGCAGGCGGGAGACCCAGTACTTC
TRBJ2-2 | many | NA | TRBV9 | CASSYYRDTDTGELFF | TGTGCCAGCAGCTATTACCGGGACACCGACACCGGGGAGCTGTTTTTT
TRBJ2-2 | many | NA | TRBV5-6 | CASSPRGWAGNTGELFF | TGTGCCAGCAGCCCAAGAGGGTGGGCTGGGAACACCGGGGAGCTGTTTTTT
TRBJ2-5 | many | NA | TRBV11-2 | CASSLSAPKTQYF | TGTGCCAGCAGCTTATCGGCCCCAAAGACCCAGTACTTC
TRBJ2-7 | many | NA | TRBV19 | CASSPGSSSYEQYF | TGTGCCAGTAGTCCGGGAAGCAGCTCCTACGAGCAGTACTTC
TRBJ1-4 | many | NA | TRBV6-5 | CASSVWSGRPNEKLFF | TGTGCCAGCAGTGTCTGGTCGGGACGGCCTAATGAAAAACTGTTTTTT
TRBJ2-4 | many | NA | TRBV2 | CASSEGTIAGNIQYF | TGTGCCAGCAGTGAAGGGACTATCGCGGGAAACATTCAGTACTTC
TRBJ2-7 | many | TRBD1 | TRBV4-3 | CASSQDTGTDYYEQYF | TGCGCCAGCAGCCAAGACACCGGGACAGACTACTACGAGCAGTACTTC
TRBJ1-5 | many | NA | TRBV4-1 | CASSQDRVGNQPQHF | TGCGCCAGCAGCCAAGATCGCGTTGGCAATCAGCCCCAGCATTTT
TRBJ2-7 | many | NA | TRBV28 | CASRGGGVEQYF | TGTGCCAGCAGAGGGGGGGGGGTCGAGCAGTACTTC
TRBJ2-5 | many | TRBD2 | TRBV7-8 | CASSSAASGGKQETQYF | TGTGCCAGCAGTTCCGCGGCCAGCGGGGGGAAACAAGAGACCCAGTACTTC
TRBJ2-3 | many | TRBD2 | TRBV19 | CASSIRFAGTSGGAANTDTQYF | TGTGCCAGTAGTATCCGTTTCGCCGGGACTAGCGGGGGGGCCGCGAACACAGATACGCAGTATTTT
TRBJ2-5 | many | NA | TRBV6-5 | CASGAALQETQYF | TGTGCCAGCGGGGCAGCCCTCCAAGAGACCCAGTACTTC
TRBJ2-2 | NA | TRBD2 | TRBV20-1 | CSANNLAANTGELFF | TGCAGTGCTAATAATCTAGCGGCGAACACCGGGGAGCTGTTTTTT
TRBJ1-4 | NA | NA | TRBV12-3/TRBV12-4 | CASSLGGSREKLFF | TGTGCCAGCAGTTTAGGTGGCAGCAGGGAAAAACTGTTTTTT
TRBJ2-2 | many | TRBD1 | TRBV27 | CASSYSGGNTGELFF | TGTGCCAGCAGTTATTCAGGGGGTAACACCGGGGAGCTGTTTTTT
TRBJ2-1 | NA | TRBD2 | TRBV7-2 | CASSLEAGGYYNEQFF | TGTGCCAGCAGCTTAGAGGCGGGGGGTTACTACAATGAGCAGTTCTTC
TRBJ2-7 | many | TRBD1 | TRBV29-1 | CSIIVTGGYEQYF | TGCAGCATAATCGTCACAGGGGGCTACGAGCAGTACTTC
TRBJ1-2 | many | TRBD1 | TRBV2 | CASSPTLSGTGDGYTF | TGTGCCAGCAGTCCTACACTGTCCGGGACAGGGGATGGCTACACCTTC
TRBJ2-5 | many | NA | TRBV28 | CASGSPDQETQYF | TGTGCCAGCGGATCCCCGGATCAAGAGACCCAGTACTTC
TRBJ2-2 | many | NA | TRBV11-2 | CASSLGARNTGELFF | TGTGCCAGCAGCTTAGGGGCCCGTAACACCGGGGAGCTGTTTTTT
TRBJ2-7 | many | NA | TRBV11-2 | CASSLEYGSYEQYF | TGTGCCAGCAGCTTAGAGTACGGATCCTACGAGCAGTACTTC
TRBJ2-5 | many | NA | TRBV11-2 | CASSLEGASQETQYF | TGTGCCAGCAGCTTAGAGGGGGCAAGCCAAGAGACCCAGTACTTC
TRBJ2-1 | many | NA | TRBV4-2 | CASSQDGLGYEQFF | TGTGCCAGCAGCCAAGACGGCTTAGGGTATGAGCAGTTCTTC
TRBJ2-3 | once | NA | TRBV7-2 | CASSLEGGGSTDTQYF | TGTGCCAGCAGTTTAGAGGGTGGGGGGAGCACAGATACGCAGTATTTT
TRBJ1-1 | many | NA | TRBV7-9 | CASSLAGNLAFNTEAFF | TGTGCCAGCAGCTTAGCCGGGAACCTCGCTTTTAACACTGAAGCTTTCTTT
TRBJ2-5 | many | TRBD1 | TRBV12-3/TRBV12-4 | CASRKTGGYQETQYF | TGTGCCAGCAGGAAGACAGGGGGGTACCAAGAGACCCAGTACTTC
TRBJ2-3 | many | NA | TRBV9 | CASSVEAANTDTQYF | TGTGCCAGCAGCGTAGAGGCAGCTAACACAGATACGCAGTATTTT
TRBJ2-3 | many | TRBD2 | TRBV27 | CASSQGGLAGGSDTQYF | TGTGCCAGCAGTCAGGGGGGACTAGCGGGAGGATCAGATACGCAGTATTTT
TRBJ2-3 | many | NA | TRBV13 | CASSQDGEGEYTQYF | TGTGCCAGCAGCCAAGATGGCGAAGGGGAGTATACGCAGTATTTT
TRBJ1-1 | many | NA | TRBV12-3/TRBV12-4 | CASSFGTEAFF | TGTGCCAGCAGTTTCGGCACTGAAGCTTTCTTT
TRBJ2-1 | many | TRBD2 | TRBV6-5 | CASSYWGPGGNEQFF | TGTGCCAGCAGTTACTGGGGCCCGGGAGGCAATGAGCAGTTCTTC
TRBJ2-7 | NA | NA | TRBV5-6 | CTSSLGQGEEQHF | TGTACCAGCAGCTTGGGGCAGGGTGAAGAGCAGCACTTC
TRBJ2-7 | many | TRBD1 | TRBV10-3 | CAISEGGQGPAYEQYF | TGTGCCATCAGTGAGGGGGGACAGGGCCCTGCCTACGAGCAGTACTTC
TRBJ2-2 | many | TRBD1 | TRBV12-3/TRBV12-4 | CASSKDRGYLNTGELFF | TGTGCCAGCAGTAAGGACAGGGGATACCTGAACACCGGGGAGCTGTTTTTT
TRBJ2-2 | many | TRBD1 | TRBV9 | CASSVDLQGRNTGELFF | TGTGCCAGCAGCGTAGACTTACAGGGGAGGAACACCGGGGAGCTGTTTTTT
TRBJ2-3 | many | NA | TRBV3-1 | CASSPPGVTSTDTQYF | TGTGCCAGCAGCCCCCCAGGGGTCACTAGCACAGATACGCAGTATTTT
TRBJ2-3 | many | NA | TRBV5-4 | CASSLSQVTDTQYF | TGTGCCAGCAGCTTGTCCCAGGTCACAGATACGCAGTATTTT
TRBJ2-5 | many | TRBD2 | TRBV27 | CASSLSGAPVLQETQYF | TGTGCCAGCAGTTTAAGCGGGGCTCCGGTCCTACAAGAGACCCAGTACTTC
TRBJ2-7 | many | NA | TRBV9 | CASSASGGPTSSYEQYF | TGTGCCAGCAGCGCATCCGGGGGTCCGACTAGCTCCTACGAGCAGTACTTC
TRBJ2-3 | medium-sized | TRBD1 | TRBV29-1 | CSVVVQGADTQYF | TGCAGCGTTGTAGTCCAGGGGGCGGATACGCAGTATTTT
TRBJ1-1 | many | NA | TRBV21-1 | CASSSGPDILNTEAFF | TGTGCCAGCAGCTCAGGTCCGGACATTTTGAACACTGAAGCTTTCTTT